A selection of T cell receptor beta chains follows, all from one sample in a study of blood T cell repertoires in COVID-19. Here immunoSEQ multiplex PCR was the method, and the copy in TCRdb shows in-frame clones only, minus some. This sample has about 380,000 clones, with 88% found just once. Sequences were obtained from PBMCs or T cells enriched from blood (not recorded which). The receptors were sampled from a woman between 18 and 29 years old who had recovered from COVID-19. Both conserved end residues are part of each CDR3. Each record gives: D gene, clone size, J gene, V gene, CDR3 protein, CDR3 DNA. D genes are given only for firm matches. A row's size may be missing; if present it is once, few, many or a size class.

>NA|few|TRBJ1-5|TRBV18
CASSPLGRAGDQPQHF
TGTGCCAGCTCACCACTAGGGAGGGCTGGGGATCAGCCCCAGCATTTT
>NA|NA|TRBJ1-4|TRBV18
CASSPSGGGKNEKLFF
TGTGCCAGCTCCCCCTCGGGGGGCGGTAAAAATGAAAAACTGTTTTTT
>NA|NA|TRBJ1-6|TRBV5-4
CASSWEFYSPLHF
TGTGCCAGCAGCTGGGAGTTCTACTCACCCCTCCACTTT
>NA|NA|TRBJ2-3|TRBV19
CASDETTRGRGYTQYF
TGTGCCAGCGACGAAACCACGCGGGGGCGAGGGTATACGCAGTATTTT
>NA|NA|TRBJ2-7|TRBV30
CAWSGRGLTYESQYF
TGTGCCTGGAGTGGTCGTGGACTGACCTACGAGTCGCAGTACTTC
>TRBD2|NA|TRBJ2-5|TRBV11-2
CASSEGLAGAYSQETQYF
TGTGCCAGCAGCGAGGGACTAGCGGGGGCCTATTCCCAAGAGACCCAGTACTTC
>TRBD2|NA|TRBJ2-4|TRBV6-2/TRBV6-3
CASSYGRLAGGRNIQYF
TGTGCCAGCAGTTATGGTCGTCTAGCGGGGGGGCGAAACATTCAGTACTTC
>NA|NA|TRBJ2-7|TRBV9
CASSVGSATYEQYF
TGTGCCAGCAGCGTAGGGAGCGCTACCTACGAGCAGTACTTC
>TRBD2|NA|TRBJ2-5|TRBV11-1
CASSLGTSGDQETQYF
TGTGCCAGCAGCCTAGGGACTAGCGGGGACCAAGAGACCCAGTACTTC
>TRBD1|NA|TRBJ2-1|TRBV5-1
CASSRTRDRYNEQFF
TGCGCCAGCAGCAGAACCCGGGACAGATACAATGAGCAGTTCTTC
>NA|NA|TRBJ1-2|TRBV18
CASSVKAEDGYTF
TGTGCCAGCTCAGTAAAGGCAGAGGATGGCTACACCTTC
>TRBD1|NA|TRBJ2-7|TRBV5-1
CASSPGQGSDEQYF
TGCGCCAGCAGCCCCGGACAGGGTAGCGACGAGCAGTACTTC
>NA|NA|TRBJ1-6|TRBV19
CASSIERGTWDSPLHF
TGTGCCAGTAGTATAGAGAGGGGGACCTGGGATTCACCCCTCCACTTT
>NA|NA|TRBJ1-2|TRBV2
CASSEAEGRYGYTF
TGTGCCAGCAGTGAAGCCGAGGGGAGGTATGGCTACACCTTC
>TRBD1|NA|TRBJ2-7|TRBV19
CASSHGQGSYEQYF
TGTGCCAGTAGTCACGGACAGGGCTCCTACGAGCAGTACTTC
>TRBD1|NA|TRBJ1-1|TRBV5-8
CASSLRTGGEVGTEAFF
TGTGCCAGCAGCTTGCGGACAGGGGGCGAGGTGGGCACTGAAGCTTTCTTT
>TRBD1|NA|TRBJ1-2|TRBV28
CASGTGQRYGYTF
TGTGCGTCGGGGACAGGACAACGCTATGGCTACACCTTC
>NA|NA|TRBJ1-5|TRBV7-8
CASSFLAGASRNQPQHF
TGTGCCAGCAGCTTCTTGGCGGGGGCAAGTCGAAATCAGCCCCAGCATTTT
>NA|NA|TRBJ2-1|TRBV24-1
CATSDSWASSYNEQFF
TGTGCCACCAGTGATAGTTGGGCGAGCTCCTACAATGAGCAGTTCTTC
>TRBD2|NA|TRBJ2-7|TRBV4-2
CASSQAGTIASYEQYF
TGTGCCAGCAGCCAAGCCGGGACTATAGCCTCCTACGAGCAGTACTTC
>TRBD1|NA|TRBJ1-6|TRBV6-1
CASSEGGGQGSSPLHF
TGTGCCAGCAGTGAAGGGGGGGGACAGGGGAGTTCACCCCTCCACTTT
>NA|NA|TRBJ1-1|TRBV7-9
CASSLQGRDEAFF
TGTGCCAGCAGCCTCCAAGGACGGGATGAAGCTTTCTTT
>TRBD1|NA|TRBJ2-4|TRBV30
CAWSQGANIQYF
TGTGCCTGGAGTCAGGGGGCTAACATTCAGTACTTC
>NA|NA|TRBJ1-1|TRBV2
CASSEEGALTEAFF
TGTGCCAGCAGTGAGGAGGGTGCACTCACTGAAGCTTTCTTT
>NA|NA|TRBJ1-6|TRBV6-5
CASSYGSPGPPILHF
TGTGCCAGCAGTTACGGGTCTCCAGGCCCCCCAATACTCCACTTT
>NA|NA|TRBJ2-2|TRBV21-1
CASRAPAGAGELFF
TGTGCCAGCAGAGCCCCGGCAGGGGCCGGGGAGCTGTTTTTT
>TRBD1|NA|TRBJ2-7|TRBV11-2
CASSLGTGAYEQYF
TGTGCCAGCAGCTTAGGGACAGGGGCCTACGAGCAGTACTTC
>TRBD1|NA|TRBJ1-3|TRBV2
CASSRDRGSGNTIYF
TGTGCCAGCAGCCGGGACAGGGGCTCTGGAAACACCATATATTTT
>TRBD2|NA|TRBJ2-1|TRBV5-1
CASSLMVAGSYNEQFF
TGCGCCAGCAGCTTGATGGTAGCGGGGAGCTACAATGAGCAGTTCTTC
>TRBD2|NA|TRBJ2-5|TRBV5-4
CASSPGTSGGQETQYF
TGTGCCAGCAGCCCCGGGACTAGCGGGGGGCAAGAGACCCAGTACTTC
>NA|NA|TRBJ1-6|TRBV27
CASSSPLRSYNSPLHF
TGTGCCAGCAGTTCCCCTCTACGCTCCTATAATTCACCCCTCCACTTT
>TRBD1|NA|TRBJ1-1|TRBV5-1
CASSSAGGTLMNTEAFF
TGCGCCAGCAGCTCTGCAGGGGGAACCCTAATGAACACTGAAGCTTTCTTT
>NA|NA|TRBJ1-4|TRBV11-1
CASSSWTNPEEKLFF
TGTGCCAGCAGCTCCTGGACAAATCCTGAGGAAAAACTGTTTTTT
>TRBD1|NA|TRBJ1-5|TRBV6-5
CAILDRGHNQPQHF
TGTGCCATTCTGGACAGGGGGCATAATCAGCCCCAGCATTTT
>TRBD1|NA|TRBJ2-7|TRBV7-9
CASSNRQGQYEQYF
TGTGCCAGCAGCAACCGACAGGGTCAGTACGAGCAGTACTTC
>TRBD1|NA|TRBJ1-3|TRBV6-5
CASSWDRGNTIYF
TGTGCCAGCAGCTGGGACAGGGGAAACACCATATATTTT
>NA|NA|TRBJ1-4|TRBV9
CASSRAAKGGEKLFF
TGTGCCAGCAGCCGAGCCGCGAAGGGAGGAGAAAAACTGTTTTTT
>NA|few|TRBJ1-5|TRBV5-5
CASSLYRDNQPQHF
TGTGCCAGCAGCTTGTACAGGGACAATCAGCCCCAGCATTTT
>NA|NA|TRBJ2-2|TRBV11-2
CASSLDVGLTNTGELFF
TGTGCCAGCAGCTTAGATGTCGGACTGACGAACACCGGGGAGCTGTTTTTT
>TRBD1|NA|TRBJ1-3|TRBV6-5
CASSYSNPGGGNTIYF
TGTGCCAGCAGTTACTCGAATCCAGGGGGTGGAAACACCATATATTTT
>TRBD1|once|TRBJ1-6|TRBV2
CASSWDRGNSPLHF
TGTGCCAGCAGTTGGGACAGGGGTAATTCACCCCTCCACTTT
>TRBD1|NA|TRBJ1-5|TRBV13
CASSRGTGVQPQHF
TGTGCCAGCAGCCGGGGGACAGGGGTTCAGCCCCAGCATTTT
>NA|NA|TRBJ2-5|TRBV29-1
CSVEEGHSQETQYF
TGCAGCGTTGAAGAGGGACACTCCCAAGAGACCCAGTACTTC
>NA|NA|TRBJ1-5|TRBV11-2
CASSLELGQPQHF
TGTGCCAGCAGCTTAGAACTAGGTCAGCCCCAGCATTTT
>TRBD1|NA|TRBJ1-5|TRBV2
CASSMGQLDQPQHF
TGTGCCAGCAGTATGGGACAGTTAGATCAGCCCCAGCATTTT
>NA|once|TRBJ2-3|TRBV6-9
CASSFRSERDTQYF
TGTGCCAGCAGTTTCCGGAGTGAGAGAGATACGCAGTATTTT
>TRBD1|NA|TRBJ2-7|TRBV5-5
CASSPHRDRGLEQYF
TGTGCCAGCAGCCCTCACCGGGACAGGGGGCTTGAGCAGTACTTC
>TRBD1|NA|TRBJ1-2|TRBV10-3
CAISPSRGEDGYTF
TGTGCCATCAGCCCCAGCAGGGGGGAGGATGGCTACACCTTC
>NA|NA|TRBJ1-1|TRBV9
CASSARLNTEAFF
TGTGCCAGCAGCGCGCGACTTAACACTGAAGCTTTCTTT